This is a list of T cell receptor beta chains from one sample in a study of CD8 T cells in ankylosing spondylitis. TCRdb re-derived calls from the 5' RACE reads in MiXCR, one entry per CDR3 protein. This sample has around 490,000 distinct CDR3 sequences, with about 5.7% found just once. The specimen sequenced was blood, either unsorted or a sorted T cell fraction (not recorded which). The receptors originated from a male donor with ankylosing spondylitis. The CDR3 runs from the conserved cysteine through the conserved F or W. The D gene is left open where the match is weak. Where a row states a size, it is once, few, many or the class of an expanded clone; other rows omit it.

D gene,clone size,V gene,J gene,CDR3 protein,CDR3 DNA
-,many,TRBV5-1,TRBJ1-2,CASSYGQSDSYGYTF,TGCGCCAGCAGCTACGGACAGAGTGACAGCTATGGCTACACCTTC
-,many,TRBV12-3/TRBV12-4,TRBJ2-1,CASSPSGGASYNEQFF,TGTGCCAGCAGCCCTTCAGGGGGGGCCTCCTACAATGAGCAGTTCTTC
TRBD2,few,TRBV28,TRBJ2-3,CASSSAGAGGLYTQYF,TGTGCCAGCAGTTCGGCCGGAGCGGGAGGGCTATATACGCAGTATTTT
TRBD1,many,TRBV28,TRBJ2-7,CASTAPGGDRGTYEQYF,TGTGCCAGCACCGCCCCAGGGGGGGACAGGGGGACCTACGAGCAGTACTTC
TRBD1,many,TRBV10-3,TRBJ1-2,CAISAGGANYGYTF,TGTGCCATCAGCGCAGGGGGAGCTAACTATGGCTACACCTTC
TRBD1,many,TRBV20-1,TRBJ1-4,CSARDPQGAGEKLFF,TGCAGTGCTAGAGATCCCCAGGGGGCGGGGGAAAAACTGTTTTTT
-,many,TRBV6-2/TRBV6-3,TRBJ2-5,CASTQLSTGETQYF,TGTGCCAGCACGCAACTATCGACCGGAGAGACCCAGTACTTC
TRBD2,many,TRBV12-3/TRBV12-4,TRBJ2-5,CASTDGTRQETQYF,TGTGCCAGCACCGACGGGACTAGGCAAGAGACCCAGTACTTC
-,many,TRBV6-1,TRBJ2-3,CASSPMRGGTQYF,TGTGCCAGCAGCCCCATGAGGGGAGGTACGCAGTATTTT
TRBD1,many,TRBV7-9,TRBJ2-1,CASSLPRGRKGNEQFF,TGTGCCAGCAGCTTACCCAGGGGGCGCAAGGGCAATGAGCAGTTCTTC
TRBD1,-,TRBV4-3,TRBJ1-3,CASSQGTGVAGNTIYF,TGCGCCAGCAGCCAAGGAACAGGGGTTGCCGGAAACACCATATATTTT
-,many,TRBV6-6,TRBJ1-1,CASSYSTEAFF,TGTGCCAGCAGTTACTCGACCGAAGCTTTCTTT
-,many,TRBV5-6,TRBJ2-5,CASSQDNRWAQYF,TGTGCCAGCAGTCAAGACAATCGATGGGCCCAGTACTTC
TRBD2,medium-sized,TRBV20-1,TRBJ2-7,CSGHLAGDPYEQYF,TGCAGTGGCCACCTAGCGGGAGACCCCTACGAGCAGTACTTC
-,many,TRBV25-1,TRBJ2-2,CASSDSLNTGELFF,TGTGCCAGCAGTGATTCCCTTAACACCGGGGAGCTGTTTTTT
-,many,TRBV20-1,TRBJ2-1,CSARLDRYNEQFF,TGCAGTGCTAGACTAGACCGTTACAATGAGCAGTTCTTC
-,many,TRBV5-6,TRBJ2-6,CASSTHFSGANVLTF,TGTGCCAGCAGCACCCATTTCTCTGGGGCCAACGTCCTGACTTTC
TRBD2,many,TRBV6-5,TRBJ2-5,CASSSVSGRAGETQYF,TGTGCCAGCAGTTCGGTTAGCGGGAGGGCCGGGGAGACCCAGTACTTC
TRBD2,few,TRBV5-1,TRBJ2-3,CASSFQTSGGGDTQYF,TGCGCCAGCAGCTTCCAGACTAGCGGGGGGGGAGATACGCAGTATTTT
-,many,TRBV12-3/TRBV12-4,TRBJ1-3,CASSLAQYSGNTIYF,TGTGCCAGCAGTTTAGCGCAGTACTCTGGAAACACCATATATTTT
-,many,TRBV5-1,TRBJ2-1,CASSLGGSGGSYNEQFF,TGCGCCAGCAGCTTGGGAGGCTCGGGTGGCTCCTACAATGAGCAGTTCTTC
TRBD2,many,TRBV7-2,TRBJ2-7,CASSPQAGGFYEQYF,TGTGCCAGCAGCCCCCAAGCGGGAGGATTCTACGAGCAGTACTTC
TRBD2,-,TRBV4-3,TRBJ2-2,CASSQAPGGLAGPAGELFF,TGCGCCAGCAGCCAAGCTCCAGGGGGACTAGCGGGCCCAGCCGGGGAGCTGTTTTTT
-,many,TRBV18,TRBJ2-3,CASLSLLTDTQYF,TGTGCCAGTCTCTCCCTTCTCACAGATACGCAGTATTTT
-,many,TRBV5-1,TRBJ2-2,CASSLAVTPLYTGELFF,TGCGCCAGCAGCTTGGCGGTCACCCCCCTTTACACCGGGGAGCTGTTTTTT
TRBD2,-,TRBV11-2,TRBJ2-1,CASSLETAGRYNEQFF,TGTGCCAGCAGCTTAGAAACAGCGGGGCGTTACAATGAGCAGTTCTTC
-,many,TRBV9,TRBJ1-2,CASSPVRYGYTF,TGTGCCAGCAGCCCGGTCCGCTATGGCTACACCTTC
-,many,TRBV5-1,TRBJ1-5,CASSQDWGNQPQHF,TGCGCCAGCAGCCAGGACTGGGGCAATCAGCCCCAGCATTTT
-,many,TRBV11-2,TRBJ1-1,CASSLRGAGVNTEAFF,TGTGCCAGCAGCTTGCGGGGGGCTGGGGTAAACACTGAAGCTTTCTTT
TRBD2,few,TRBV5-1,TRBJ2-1,CASRPTSPSYNEQFF,TGCGCCAGCAGGCCGACTAGCCCCTCCTACAATGAGCAGTTCTTC
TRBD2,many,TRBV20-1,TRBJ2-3,CSASGGRASRTDTQYF,TGCAGTGCTAGCGGCGGGAGGGCCAGTAGAACAGATACGCAGTATTTT
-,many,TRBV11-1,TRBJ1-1,CASSPSRGGATEAFF,TGTGCCAGCAGCCCATCTCGGGGAGGGGCCACTGAAGCTTTCTTT
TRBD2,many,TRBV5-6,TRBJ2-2,CASSLASGRVNTGELFF,TGTGCCAGCAGCTTGGCTAGCGGGAGGGTGAACACCGGGGAGCTGTTTTTT
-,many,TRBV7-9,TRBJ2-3,CARGDQGTDTQYF,TGTGCCAGGGGGGACCAGGGCACAGATACGCAGTATTTT
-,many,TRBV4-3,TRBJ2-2,CASSPHGTSTGELFF,TGCGCCAGCAGTCCCCATGGGACCAGCACCGGGGAGCTGTTTTTT
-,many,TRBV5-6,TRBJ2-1,CASSFIDNEQFF,TGTGCCAGCAGCTTTATAGACAATGAGCAGTTCTTC
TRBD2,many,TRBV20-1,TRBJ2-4,CSARVWVRREYGKNIQYF,TGCAGTGCTAGAGTCTGGGTTAGGCGGGAGTACGGCAAAAACATTCAGTACTTC
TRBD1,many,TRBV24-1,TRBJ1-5,CATSETPGQGGNQPQHF,TGTGCCACCAGTGAGACCCCGGGACAGGGGGGGAATCAGCCCCAGCATTTT
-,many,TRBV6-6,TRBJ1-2,CASSYSPPLGYTF,TGTGCCAGCAGTTACTCGCCACCACTTGGCTACACCTTC
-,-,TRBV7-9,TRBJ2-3,CASSLADNTDTQYF,TGTGCCAGCAGCTTAGCAGACAACACAGATACGCAGTATTTT
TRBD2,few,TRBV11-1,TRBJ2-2,CASSLAHSGRARNTGELFF,TGTGCCAGCAGCTTAGCGCACAGCGGGAGGGCCAGAAATACCGGGGAGCTGTTTTTT